The rows below give T cell receptor beta chains drawn from one sample of a study of blood T cell repertoires in COVID-19. Measured with immunoSEQ multiplex PCR; TCRdb has only the in-frame clones, and not every one. The table has roughly 100,000 clones, roughly 90% seen once; the top ten hold approximately 3.6%. The specimen sequenced was peripheral blood. The receptor source for this set is a woman aged 55-69 years with acute or convalescent COVID-19. Both conserved end residues are part of each CDR3. Fields, in order: D gene, J gene, V gene, CDR3 DNA, CDR3 protein. The D gene is left open where the match is weak.

d_gene: NA; j_gene: TRBJ2-1; v_gene: TRBV9; CDR3nt: TGTGCCAGCAGCGTAGACCTGTTGACAGGCCCCTACAATGAGCAGTTCTTC; CDR3aa: CASSVDLLTGPYNEQFF
d_gene: NA; j_gene: TRBJ2-5; v_gene: TRBV28; CDR3nt: TGTGCCAGCAGTCCTACTAGGGAGACCCAGTACTTC; CDR3aa: CASSPTRETQYF
d_gene: NA; j_gene: TRBJ1-6; v_gene: TRBV9; CDR3nt: TGTGCCAGCAGCGTCGATAATTCACCCCTCCACTTT; CDR3aa: CASSVDNSPLHF
d_gene: NA; j_gene: TRBJ2-1; v_gene: TRBV5-1; CDR3nt: TGCGCCAGCAGTCTCCTAGCCTACAATGAGCAGTTCTTC; CDR3aa: CASSLLAYNEQFF
d_gene: NA; j_gene: TRBJ1-1; v_gene: TRBV5-1; CDR3nt: TGCGCCAGCAGCTCAGAAATGAACACTGAAGCTTTCTTT; CDR3aa: CASSSEMNTEAFF
d_gene: TRBD1; j_gene: TRBJ2-7; v_gene: TRBV27; CDR3nt: TGTGCCAGCAGGGACAGGGTGACAGCAGCATTTTACGAGCAGTACTTC; CDR3aa: CASRDRVTAAFYEQYF
d_gene: TRBD2; j_gene: TRBJ2-1; v_gene: TRBV18; CDR3nt: TGTGCCAGCTCGCCCACACTAGCGAATGAGCAGTTCTTC; CDR3aa: CASSPTLANEQFF
d_gene: TRBD1; j_gene: TRBJ1-5; v_gene: TRBV20-1; CDR3nt: TGCAGTGCTAGTCAGGGACAGGGACTGGGGAATCAGCCCCAGCATTTT; CDR3aa: CSASQGQGLGNQPQHF
d_gene: NA; j_gene: TRBJ2-7; v_gene: TRBV24-1; CDR3nt: TGTGCCACCAGTGATTTGTACGGGGGAACCTACGAGCAGTACTTC; CDR3aa: CATSDLYGGTYEQYF
d_gene: TRBD2; j_gene: TRBJ2-1; v_gene: TRBV18; CDR3nt: TGTGCCAGCTCACCAAAAATTGGACTAGCGGAGTACAATGAGCAGTTCTTC; CDR3aa: CASSPKIGLAEYNEQFF